This is a list of T cell receptor beta chains from one sample in a study of blood T cell repertoires in COVID-19. TCRdb's copy holds only in-frame clones and misses some; the assay was immunoSEQ multiplex PCR. The sample lists just over 250,000 clones, about nine tenths occurring once. The sample consisted of peripheral blood. The receptors derive from a middle-aged man who had recovered from COVID-19. The CDR3 runs from the conserved cysteine through the conserved F or W. The D gene is left open where the match is weak. Size is stated for part of the rows, as once, few or many counts, or as a class when the clone is expanded.

len	abundance	v_gene	d_gene	j_gene	CDR3aa	CDR3nt
16	once	TRBV6-2/TRBV6-3	NA	TRBJ2-5	CASSPTKRAHQETQYF	TGTGCCAGCAGTCCAACCAAGCGGGCCCATCAGGAGACCCAGTACTTC
16	NA	TRBV5-1	TRBD2	TRBJ2-5	CASSFTSGGLGETQYF	TGCGCCAGCAGCTTTACTAGCGGGGGGCTGGGGGAGACCCAGTACTTC
14	once	TRBV6-2/TRBV6-3	NA	TRBJ1-1	CASSYLNMNTEAFF	TGTGCCAGCAGTTACTTGAACATGAACACTGAAGCTTTCTTT
16	NA	TRBV6-5	TRBD1	TRBJ2-4	CASSSGTAIAKNIQYF	TGTGCCAGCAGTTCCGGGACAGCTATAGCCAAAAACATTCAGTACTTC
13	NA	TRBV9	NA	TRBJ2-1	CASSGGGGDEQFF	TGTGCCAGCAGCGGCGGAGGAGGTGATGAGCAGTTCTTC
14	NA	TRBV7-9	TRBD1	TRBJ1-2	CASSAGQERDGYTF	TGTGCCAGCAGCGCCGGACAGGAAAGGGACGGCTACACCTTC
12	NA	TRBV23-1	NA	TRBJ1-2	CASSRALGGYTF	TGCGCCAGCAGCCGAGCATTGGGCGGCTACACCTTC
13	NA	TRBV9	NA	TRBJ1-1	CASQPPVDSEAFF	TGTGCCAGCCAACCCCCGGTTGATAGTGAAGCTTTCTTT
18	NA	TRBV3-1/TRBV3-2	TRBD2	TRBJ2-4	CASSPGLAGTLAKNIQYF	TGTGCCAGCAGCCCGGGACTAGCGGGGACCTTAGCCAAAAACATTCAGTACTTC
14	NA	TRBV6-5	NA	TRBJ2-7	CASSYSFRSYEQYF	TGTGCCAGCAGTTACAGCTTTAGATCCTACGAGCAGTACTTC
15	NA	TRBV30	TRBD2	TRBJ2-1	CAWTPVSGRANEQFF	TGTGCCTGGACCCCTGTAAGCGGGAGGGCCAATGAGCAGTTCTTC
13	NA	TRBV7-6	NA	TRBJ1-4	CASSLSGGEKLFF	TGTGCCAGCAGCTTATCTGGGGGCGAAAAACTGTTTTTT
15	NA	TRBV27	NA	TRBJ2-5	CASSIRWRSGETQYF	TGTGCCAGCAGCATCCGGTGGAGATCCGGGGAGACCCAGTACTTC
16	NA	TRBV20-1	TRBD2	TRBJ2-7	CSASATGTSGIYEQYF	TGCAGTGCTAGTGCTACCGGGACTAGCGGGATTTACGAGCAGTACTTC
14	NA	TRBV6-5	TRBD1	TRBJ2-5	CASPPTGRLETQYF	TGTGCCAGCCCCCCGACAGGGCGATTAGAGACCCAGTACTTC
18	NA	TRBV9	TRBD2	TRBJ2-3	CASSVVGLAGGNTDTQYF	TGTGCCAGCAGCGTAGTGGGACTAGCGGGAGGGAACACAGATACGCAGTATTTT
15	NA	TRBV5-1	NA	TRBJ1-4	CASSLGRGLAEKLFF	TGCGCCAGCAGCTTGGGGCGGGGATTGGCTGAAAAACTGTTTTTT
15	NA	TRBV19	TRBD1	TRBJ2-7	CASSIVGTGGSEQYF	TGTGCCAGTAGTATAGTGGGGACAGGGGGCTCCGAGCAGTACTTC
10	NA	TRBV2	NA	TRBJ2-1	CASSEGGQFF	TGTGCCAGCAGTGAAGGCGGGCAGTTCTTC
13	NA	TRBV2	NA	TRBJ2-5	CATGEGGQETQYF	TGTGCCACTGGTGAAGGGGGCCAAGAGACCCAGTACTTC
12	NA	TRBV7-8	NA	TRBJ2-3	CASSRGADTQYF	TGTGCCAGCAGCCGCGGTGCCGATACGCAGTATTTT
13	few	TRBV27	NA	TRBJ2-1	CASRSSYYNEQFF	TGTGCCAGCAGATCTTCTTATTACAATGAGCAGTTCTTC
16	NA	TRBV18	TRBD1	TRBJ1-2	CASSPPYRGANYGYTF	TGTGCCAGCTCACCACCTTACAGGGGTGCTAACTATGGCTACACCTTC
15	NA	TRBV3-1/TRBV3-2	TRBD2	TRBJ2-1	CASSPSGSRYNEQFF	TGTGCCAGCAGCCCCAGCGGGAGTAGGTACAATGAGCAGTTCTTC
15	NA	TRBV4-3	NA	TRBJ1-1	CASSQGWGLDTEAFF	TGCGCCAGCAGCCAGGGGTGGGGGCTGGACACTGAAGCTTTCTTT
14	NA	TRBV2	TRBD2	TRBJ2-1	CASRGLAEANEQFF	TGTGCCAGCAGAGGACTAGCAGAGGCCAATGAGCAGTTCTTC
16	NA	TRBV5-6	TRBD1	TRBJ2-7	CASSLTTGAQDYEQYF	TGTGCCAGCAGCTTGACGACAGGGGCCCAAGACTACGAGCAGTACTTC